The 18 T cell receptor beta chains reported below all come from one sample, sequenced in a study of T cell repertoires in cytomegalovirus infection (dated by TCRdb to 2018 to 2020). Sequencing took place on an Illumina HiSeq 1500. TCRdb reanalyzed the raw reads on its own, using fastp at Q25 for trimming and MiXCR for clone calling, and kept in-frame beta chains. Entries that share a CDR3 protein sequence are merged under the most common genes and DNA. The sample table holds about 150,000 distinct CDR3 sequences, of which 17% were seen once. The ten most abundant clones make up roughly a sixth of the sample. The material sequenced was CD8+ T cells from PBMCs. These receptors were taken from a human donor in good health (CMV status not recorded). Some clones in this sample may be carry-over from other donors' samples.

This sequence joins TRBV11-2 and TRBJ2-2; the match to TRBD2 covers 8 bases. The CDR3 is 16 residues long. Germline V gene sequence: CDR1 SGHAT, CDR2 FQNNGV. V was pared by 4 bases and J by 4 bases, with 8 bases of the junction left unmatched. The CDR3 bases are TGTGCCAGCAGCTCCCACCTCGGGAGGGGCACCGGGGAGCTGTTTTTT. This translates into CASSSHLGRGTGELFF.

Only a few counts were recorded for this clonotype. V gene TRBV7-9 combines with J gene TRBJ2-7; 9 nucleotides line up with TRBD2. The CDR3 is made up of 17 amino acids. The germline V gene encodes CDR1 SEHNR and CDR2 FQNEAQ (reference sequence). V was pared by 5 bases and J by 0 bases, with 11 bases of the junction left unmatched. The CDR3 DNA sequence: TGTGCCAGCAGCAGTTCCTTCCCTAGCGGGACCTCCTACGAGCAGTACTTC. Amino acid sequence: CASSSSFPSGTSYEQYF.

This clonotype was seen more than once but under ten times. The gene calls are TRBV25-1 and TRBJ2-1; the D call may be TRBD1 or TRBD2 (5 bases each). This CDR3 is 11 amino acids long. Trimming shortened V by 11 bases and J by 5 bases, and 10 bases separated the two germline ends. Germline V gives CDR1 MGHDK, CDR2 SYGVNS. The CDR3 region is CAGGPHNEQFF. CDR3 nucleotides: TGTGCCGGGGGACCCCACAATGAGCAGTTCTTC.

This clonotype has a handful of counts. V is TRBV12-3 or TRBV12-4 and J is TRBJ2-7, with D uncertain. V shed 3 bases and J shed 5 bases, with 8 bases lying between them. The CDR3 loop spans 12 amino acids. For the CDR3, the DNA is TGTGCCAGCAGTTTCTTCAACGACGAGCAGTACTTC. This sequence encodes CASSFFNDEQYF.

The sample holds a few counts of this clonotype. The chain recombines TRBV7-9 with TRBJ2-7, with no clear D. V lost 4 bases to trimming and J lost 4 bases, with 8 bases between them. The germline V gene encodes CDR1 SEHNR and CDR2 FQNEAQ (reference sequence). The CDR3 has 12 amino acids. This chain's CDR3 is CASSSAGYEQYF. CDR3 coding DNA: TGTGCCAGCAGCTCCGCCGGGTACGAGCAGTACTTC.

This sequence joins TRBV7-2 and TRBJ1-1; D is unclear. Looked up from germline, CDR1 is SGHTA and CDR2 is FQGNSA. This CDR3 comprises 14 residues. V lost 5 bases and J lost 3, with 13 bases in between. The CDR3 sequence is CASSPDVGYTEAFF. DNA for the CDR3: TGTGCCAGCAGCCCCGACGTCGGTTACACTGAAGCTTTCTTT.

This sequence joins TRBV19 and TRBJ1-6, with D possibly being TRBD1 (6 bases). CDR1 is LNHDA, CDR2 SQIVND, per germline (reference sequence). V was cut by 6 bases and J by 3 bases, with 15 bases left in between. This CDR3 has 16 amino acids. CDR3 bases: TGTGCCAGTAGCAACCGAAGGACAGTCTATAATTCACCCCTCCACTTT. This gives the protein CASSNRRTVYNSPLHF.

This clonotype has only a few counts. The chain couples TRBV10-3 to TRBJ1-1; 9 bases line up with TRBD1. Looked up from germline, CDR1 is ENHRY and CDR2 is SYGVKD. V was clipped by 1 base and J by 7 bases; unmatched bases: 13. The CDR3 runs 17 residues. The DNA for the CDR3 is TGTGCCATCAGTGAGTTCCTCTCCGGACAGGGGATGGGTGAAGCTTTCTTT. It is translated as CAISEFLSGQGMGEAFF.

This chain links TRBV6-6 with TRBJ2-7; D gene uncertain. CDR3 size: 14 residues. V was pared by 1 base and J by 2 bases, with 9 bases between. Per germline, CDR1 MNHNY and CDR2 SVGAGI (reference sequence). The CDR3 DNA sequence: TGTGCCAGCAGTTACTTAGCTGCCCCCTACGAGCAGTACTTC. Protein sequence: CASSYLAAPYEQYF.

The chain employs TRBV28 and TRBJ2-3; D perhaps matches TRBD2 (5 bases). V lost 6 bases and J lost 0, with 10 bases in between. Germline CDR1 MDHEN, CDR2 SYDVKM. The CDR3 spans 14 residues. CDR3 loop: CASSYSASTDTQYF. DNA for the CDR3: TGTGCCAGCAGCTATAGCGCTAGCACAGATACGCAGTATTTT.

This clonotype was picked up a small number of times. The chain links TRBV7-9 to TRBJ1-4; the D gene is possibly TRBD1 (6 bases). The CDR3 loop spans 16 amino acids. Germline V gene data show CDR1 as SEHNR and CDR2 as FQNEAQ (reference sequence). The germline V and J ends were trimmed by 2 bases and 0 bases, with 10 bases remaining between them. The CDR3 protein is CASSLTRDTTNEKLFF. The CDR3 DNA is TGTGCCAGCAGCTTAACTCGGGACACAACTAATGAAAAACTGTTTTTT.

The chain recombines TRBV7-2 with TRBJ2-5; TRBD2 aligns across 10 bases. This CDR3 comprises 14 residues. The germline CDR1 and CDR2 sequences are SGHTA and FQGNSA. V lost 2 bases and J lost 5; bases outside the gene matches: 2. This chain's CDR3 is CASSLLAGVETQYF. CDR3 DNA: TGTGCCAGCAGCTTACTAGCGGGGGTCGAGACCCAGTACTTC.

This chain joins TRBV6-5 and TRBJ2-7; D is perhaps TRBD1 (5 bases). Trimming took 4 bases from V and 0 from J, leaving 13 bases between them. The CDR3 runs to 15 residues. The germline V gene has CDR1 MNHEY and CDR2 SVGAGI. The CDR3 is CASSSKGFSSYEQYF. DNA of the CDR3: TGTGCCAGCAGTTCTAAGGGGTTTAGCTCCTACGAGCAGTACTTC.

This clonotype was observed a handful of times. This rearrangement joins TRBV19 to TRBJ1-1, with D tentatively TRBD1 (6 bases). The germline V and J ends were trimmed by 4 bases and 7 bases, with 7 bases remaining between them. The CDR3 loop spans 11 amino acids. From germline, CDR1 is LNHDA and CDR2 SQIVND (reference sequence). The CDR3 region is CASSKGDEAFF. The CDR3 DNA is TGTGCCAGTAGTAAGGGGGATGAAGCTTTCTTT.

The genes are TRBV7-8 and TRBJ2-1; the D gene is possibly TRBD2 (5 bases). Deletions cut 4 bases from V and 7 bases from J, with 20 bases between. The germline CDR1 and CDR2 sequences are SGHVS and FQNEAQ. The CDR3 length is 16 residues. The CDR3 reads CASSSVRGSVRNEQFF. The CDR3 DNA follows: TGTGCCAGCAGCTCAGTCCGTGGGAGTGTAAGGAATGAGCAGTTCTTC.

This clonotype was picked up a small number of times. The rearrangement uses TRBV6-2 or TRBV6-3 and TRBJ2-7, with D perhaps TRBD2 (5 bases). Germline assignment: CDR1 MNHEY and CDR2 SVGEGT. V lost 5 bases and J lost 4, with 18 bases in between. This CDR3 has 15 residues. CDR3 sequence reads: CASSGIRGNGYEQYF. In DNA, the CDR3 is TGTGCCAGCAGTGGAATAAGAGGGAATGGGTACGAGCAGTACTTC.

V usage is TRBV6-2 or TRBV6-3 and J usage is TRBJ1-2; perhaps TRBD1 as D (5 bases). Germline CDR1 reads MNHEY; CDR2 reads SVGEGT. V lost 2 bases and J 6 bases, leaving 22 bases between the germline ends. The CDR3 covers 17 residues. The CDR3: CASSYSTRDGSKDGYTF. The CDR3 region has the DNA TGTGCCAGCAGTTACAGTACTCGGGACGGGTCCAAAGATGGCTACACCTTC.

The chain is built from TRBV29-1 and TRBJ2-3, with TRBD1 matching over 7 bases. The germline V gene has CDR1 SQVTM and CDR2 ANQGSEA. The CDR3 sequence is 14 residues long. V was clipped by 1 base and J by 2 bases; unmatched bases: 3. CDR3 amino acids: CSVEGDRATDTQYF. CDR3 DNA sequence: TGCAGCGTTGAAGGCGACAGGGCCACAGATACGCAGTATTTT.